This T cell receptor beta chain came from a study of T and B cells in COVID-19 patients. Study-wide context: Peripheral blood came from COVID-19 patients with active infection or after recovery. The recovered cohort's median age was about 35 years, versus 55 to 70 years in active infection.

CDR3 size: 16 residues. The germline gives CDR1 SGHNT, CDR2 YYREEE (reference sequence). V was cut by 1 base and J by 0 bases, with 13 bases left in between. From blood, about 230-500 ng of genomic DNA served as TRB template. Multiplex PCR with BIOMED2 TRB-A/B primer pools amplified TRB rearrangements. TCRdb processed the multiplex PCR reads anew with MiXCR; each CDR3 protein has one entry. The table records around 11,000 distinct CDR3 sequences, about 30% of them present only once. Sequencing was performed on blood. The clonotype comes from a human donor with active COVID-19. The chain recombines TRBV5-4 with TRBJ1-1, with a tentative D call TRBD1 (6 bases). The CDR3 DNA reads as TGTGCCAGCAGCTTGTTGGCAGGGGTCATGAACACTGAAGCTTTCTTT. It is translated as CASSLLAGVMNTEAFF. The full variable domain, its missing parts supplied by reference TRBV5-4 and TRBJ1-1, is ETGVTQSPTHLIKTRGQQVTLRCSSQSGHNTVSWYQQALGQGPQFIFQYYREEENGRGNFPPRFSGLQFPNYSSELNVNALELDDSALYLCASSLLAGVMNTEAFFGQGTRLTVV.